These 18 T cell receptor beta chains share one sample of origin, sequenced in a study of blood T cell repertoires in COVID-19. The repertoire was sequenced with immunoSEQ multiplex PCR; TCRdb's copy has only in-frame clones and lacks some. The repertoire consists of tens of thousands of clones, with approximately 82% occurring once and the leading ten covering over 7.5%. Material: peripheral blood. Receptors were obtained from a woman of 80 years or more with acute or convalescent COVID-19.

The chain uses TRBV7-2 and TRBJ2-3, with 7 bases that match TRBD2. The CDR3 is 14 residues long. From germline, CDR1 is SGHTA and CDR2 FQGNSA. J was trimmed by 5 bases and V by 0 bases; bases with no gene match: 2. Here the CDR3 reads CASSLAGGLDTQYF. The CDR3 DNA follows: TGTGCCAGCAGCTTAGCGGGGGGGTTAGATACGCAGTATTTT.

The CDR3 here is CASSVRVVGAYEQYF. CDR3 in DNA: TGTGCCAGCAGCGTCAGGGTTGTAGGAGCCTACGAGCAGTACTTC. The rearrangement uses TRBV7-2 and TRBJ2-7, with D perhaps TRBD1 (5 bases). The germline V and J ends were trimmed by 5 bases and 2 bases, with 16 bases remaining between them. Germline V gene lookup returns CDR1 SGHTA and CDR2 FQGNSA. This CDR3 is 15 amino acids long.

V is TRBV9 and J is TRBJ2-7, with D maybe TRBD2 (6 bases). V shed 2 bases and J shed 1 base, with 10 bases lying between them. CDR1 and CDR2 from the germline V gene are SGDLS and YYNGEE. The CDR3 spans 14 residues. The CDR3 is CASSVTSRSYEQYF. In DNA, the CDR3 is TGTGCCAGCAGCGTCACTAGCCGTTCCTACGAGCAGTACTTC.

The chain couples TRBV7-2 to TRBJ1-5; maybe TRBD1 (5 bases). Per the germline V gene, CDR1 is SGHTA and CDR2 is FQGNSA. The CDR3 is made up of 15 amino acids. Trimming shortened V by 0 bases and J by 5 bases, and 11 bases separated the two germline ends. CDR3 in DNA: TGTGCCAGCAGCTTAGCTCAGGGACTTTATCAGCCCCAGCATTTT. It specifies CASSLAQGLYQPQHF.

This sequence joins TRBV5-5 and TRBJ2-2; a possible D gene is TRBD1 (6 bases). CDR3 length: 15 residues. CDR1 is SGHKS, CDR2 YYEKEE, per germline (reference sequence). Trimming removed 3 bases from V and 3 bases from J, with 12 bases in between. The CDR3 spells CASSSTGLDTGELFF. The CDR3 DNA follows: TGTGCCAGCAGCTCCACAGGGCTAGACACCGGGGAGCTGTTTTTT.

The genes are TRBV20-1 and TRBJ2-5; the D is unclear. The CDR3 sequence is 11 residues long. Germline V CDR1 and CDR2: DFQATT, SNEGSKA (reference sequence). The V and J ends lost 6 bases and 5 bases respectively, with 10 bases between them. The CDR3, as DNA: TGCAGTGCCAACATATGGGAGACCCAGTACTTC. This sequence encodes CSANIWETQYF.

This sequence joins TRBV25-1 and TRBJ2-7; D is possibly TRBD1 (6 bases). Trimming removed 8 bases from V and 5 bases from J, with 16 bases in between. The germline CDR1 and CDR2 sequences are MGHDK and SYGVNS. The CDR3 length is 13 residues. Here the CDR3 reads CASGAQGTHEQYF. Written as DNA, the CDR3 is TGTGCCAGCGGGGCACAGGGTACCCACGAGCAGTACTTC.

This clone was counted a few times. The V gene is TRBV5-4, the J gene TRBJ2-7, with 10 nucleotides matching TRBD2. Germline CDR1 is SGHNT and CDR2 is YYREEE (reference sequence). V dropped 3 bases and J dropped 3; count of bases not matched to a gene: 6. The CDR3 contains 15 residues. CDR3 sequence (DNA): TGTGCCAGCAGCTCGGAGCGGGGGGGTGGCTACGAGCAGTACTTC. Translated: CASSSERGGGYEQYF.

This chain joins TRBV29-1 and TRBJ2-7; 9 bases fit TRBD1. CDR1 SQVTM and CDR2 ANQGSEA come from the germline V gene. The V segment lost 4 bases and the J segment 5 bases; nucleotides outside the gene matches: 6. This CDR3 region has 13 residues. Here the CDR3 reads CSVGRTGANEQYF. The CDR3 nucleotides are TGCAGCGTTGGCCGGACAGGGGCGAACGAGCAGTACTTC.

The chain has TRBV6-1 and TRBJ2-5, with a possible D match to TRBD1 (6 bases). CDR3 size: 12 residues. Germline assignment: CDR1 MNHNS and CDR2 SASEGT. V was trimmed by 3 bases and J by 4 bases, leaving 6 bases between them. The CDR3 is CASSDRGETQYF. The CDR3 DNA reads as TGTGCCAGCAGTGACAGGGGAGAGACCCAGTACTTC.

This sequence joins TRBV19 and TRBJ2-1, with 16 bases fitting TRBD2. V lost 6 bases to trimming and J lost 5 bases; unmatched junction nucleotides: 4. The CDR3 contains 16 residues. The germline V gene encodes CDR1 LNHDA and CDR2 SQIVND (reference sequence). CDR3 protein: CASRGLAGGWDNEQFF. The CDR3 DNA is TGTGCCAGTAGGGGACTAGCGGGAGGGTGGGACAATGAGCAGTTCTTC.

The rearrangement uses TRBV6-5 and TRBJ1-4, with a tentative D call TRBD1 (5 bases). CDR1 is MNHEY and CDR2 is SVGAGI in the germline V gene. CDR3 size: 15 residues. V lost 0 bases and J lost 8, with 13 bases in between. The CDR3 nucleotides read TGTGCCAGCAGTTACTCGACGGCCGGGGGGGAAAAACTGTTTTTT. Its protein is CASSYSTAGGEKLFF.

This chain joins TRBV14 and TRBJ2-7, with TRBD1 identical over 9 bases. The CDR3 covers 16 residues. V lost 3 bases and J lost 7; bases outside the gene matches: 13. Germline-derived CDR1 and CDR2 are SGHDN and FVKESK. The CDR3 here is CASSQRSGTGLGEQYF. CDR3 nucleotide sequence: TGTGCCAGCAGCCAGAGGAGCGGGACAGGGCTGGGAGAGCAGTACTTC.

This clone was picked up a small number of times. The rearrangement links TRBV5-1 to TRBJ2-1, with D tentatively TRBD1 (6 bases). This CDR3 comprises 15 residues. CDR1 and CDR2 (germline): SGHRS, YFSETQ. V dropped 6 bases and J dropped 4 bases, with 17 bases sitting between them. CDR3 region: CASTVGGASYNEQFF. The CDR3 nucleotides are TGCGCCAGCACCGTAGGGGGAGCGTCATACAATGAGCAGTTCTTC.

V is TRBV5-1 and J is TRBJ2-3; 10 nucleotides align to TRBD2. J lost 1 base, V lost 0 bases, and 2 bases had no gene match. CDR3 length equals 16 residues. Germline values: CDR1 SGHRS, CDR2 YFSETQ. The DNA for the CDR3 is TGCGCCAGCAGCTTGGGGACTAGCGGACGCACAGATACGCAGTATTTT. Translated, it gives CASSLGTSGRTDTQYF.

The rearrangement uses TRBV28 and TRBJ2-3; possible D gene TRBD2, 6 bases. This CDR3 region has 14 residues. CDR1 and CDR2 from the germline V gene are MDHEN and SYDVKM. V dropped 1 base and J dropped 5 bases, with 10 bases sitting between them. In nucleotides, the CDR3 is TGTGCCAGCAGTTTATCGGGGGTGGTAGATACGCAGTATTTT. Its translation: CASSLSGVVDTQYF.

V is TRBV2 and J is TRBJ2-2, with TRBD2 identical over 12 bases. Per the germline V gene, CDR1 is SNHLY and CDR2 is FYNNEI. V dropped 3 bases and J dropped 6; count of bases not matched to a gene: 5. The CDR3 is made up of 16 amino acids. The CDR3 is CASSETGTSGPGELFF. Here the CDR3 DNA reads TGTGCCAGCAGTGAGACCGGGACTAGCGGGCCCGGGGAGCTGTTTTTT.

The CDR3 protein is CASSPGREFGNQPQHF. The CDR3 coding sequence is TGTGCCAGCTCACCAGGCAGGGAATTTGGCAATCAGCCCCAGCATTTT. The rearrangement links TRBV18 to TRBJ1-5, with D possibly matching TRBD1 (5 bases). The germline V gene has CDR1 KGHSH and CDR2 LQKENI. CDR3 length: 16 amino acids. The germline V and J ends were trimmed by 2 bases and 2 bases, with 13 bases remaining between them.